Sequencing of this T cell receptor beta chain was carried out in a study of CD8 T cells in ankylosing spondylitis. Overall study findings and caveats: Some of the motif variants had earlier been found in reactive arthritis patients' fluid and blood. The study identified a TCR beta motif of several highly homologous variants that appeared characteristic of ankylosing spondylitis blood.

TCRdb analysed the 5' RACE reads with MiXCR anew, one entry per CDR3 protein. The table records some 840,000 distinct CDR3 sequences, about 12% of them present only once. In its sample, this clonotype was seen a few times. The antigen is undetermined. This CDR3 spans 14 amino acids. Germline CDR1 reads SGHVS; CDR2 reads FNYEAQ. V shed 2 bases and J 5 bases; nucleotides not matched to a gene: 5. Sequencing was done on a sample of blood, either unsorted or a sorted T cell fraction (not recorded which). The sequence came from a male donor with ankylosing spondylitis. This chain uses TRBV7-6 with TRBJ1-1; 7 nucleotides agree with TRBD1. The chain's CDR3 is CASSLRGQGTEAFF. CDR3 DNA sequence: TGTGCCAGCAGCTTAAGGGGGCAGGGGACTGAAGCTTTCTTT.